One and the same sample provided the 17 T cell receptor beta chains below, sequenced in a study of T cells in Graves' hyperthyroidism and ophthalmopathy. Amplified regions were TCR beta CDR3 sequences from RNA transcripts. HTBI primers drove first-round RT-PCR of the TCR CDR3. MiXCR, applied by TCRdb to the multiplex PCR reads, yields one record per CDR3 protein. The table includes a few hundred thousand distinct CDR3 sequences, over 12% detected once. The material sequenced was blood. Source of these receptors: a woman in her sixties or seventies with Graves' ophthalmopathy.

V is TRBV5-1 and J is TRBJ2-7; 10 bases are a match to TRBD1. The V gene end was trimmed by 4 bases and the J gene end by 5 bases; junction bases not matched to a gene: 3. Germline assignment: CDR1 SGHRS and CDR2 YFSETQ. There are 13 residues in the CDR3. CDR3 sequence reads: CASSLGTGDEQYF. The CDR3 DNA follows: TGCGCCAGCAGCCTCGGGACAGGGGACGAGCAGTACTTC.

This clonotype occurred a few times. The chain employs TRBV7-2 and TRBJ2-7; TRBD1 aligns across 7 bases. The CDR3 is made up of 14 amino acids. The V segment lost 5 bases and the J segment 6 bases; nucleotides outside the gene matches: 10. The germline CDR1 and CDR2 sequences are SGHTA and FQGNSA. CDR3 in amino acids: CASSVPRQGCEQYF. For the CDR3, the DNA is TGTGCCAGCAGCGTCCCCCGACAGGGTTGCGAGCAGTACTTC.

This clonotype was seen at least ten times. The chain carries TRBV20-1 and TRBJ2-5, with D perhaps matching TRBD1 (8 bases). CDR1 is DFQATT, CDR2 SNEGSKA, per germline (reference sequence). V lost 0 bases to trimming and J lost 5 bases, with 16 bases between them. This CDR3 is built from 15 residues. Here the CDR3 DNA reads TGCAGTGCTAGAGACGACAGGGGAGGGTTCGAGACCCAGTACTTC. Translation: CSARDDRGGFETQYF.

The gene calls are TRBV19 and TRBJ1-2; 11 bases map to TRBD1. With V trimmed by 5 bases and J by 4 bases, 9 bases remained unmatched. There are 16 residues in the CDR3. Germline V gene data show CDR1 as LNHDA and CDR2 as SQIVND (reference sequence). For the CDR3, the DNA is TGTGCCAGTAGTGTTACCGGGACAGGGGGGACCTATGGCTACACCTTC. It is translated as CASSVTGTGGTYGYTF. The entire variable domain, with the rest obtained from reference TRBV19 and TRBJ1-2, is as follows: DGGITQSPKYLFRKEGQNVTLSCEQNLNHDAMYWYRQDPGQGLRLIYYSQIVNDFQKGDIAEGYSVSREKKESFPLTVTSAQKNPTAFYLCASSVTGTGGTYGYTFGSGTRLTVV.

This clonotype was recorded at least ten times. The V gene is TRBV20-1, the J gene TRBJ1-5; 8 bases are shared with TRBD1. The CDR3 is made up of 14 amino acids. Trimming took 4 bases from V and 6 from J; bases not matched to a gene: 8. The germline gives CDR1 DFQATT, CDR2 SNEGSKA (reference sequence). The CDR3 nucleotides are TGCAGTGCTATGGGGACAGGAAAAAGTCAGCCCCAGCATTTT. This translates into CSAMGTGKSQPQHF.

This clonotype was detected a few times. The V gene is TRBV18, the J gene TRBJ1-6, with TRBD1 identical over 8 bases. V trimming: 3 bases; J trimming: 10 bases; junction bases outside the gene matches: 8. The CDR3 totals 15 residues. Looked up from germline, CDR1 is KGHSH and CDR2 is LQKENI. CDR3 region: CASSPQGQGGSPLHF. Here the CDR3 DNA reads TGTGCCAGCTCACCCCAAGGACAGGGAGGATCACCCCTCCACTTT. Supplemented by reference TRBV18 and TRBJ1-6, the full variable domain reads NAGVMQNPRHLVRRRGQEARLRCSPMKGHSHVYWYRQLPEEGLKFMVYLQKENIIDESGMPKERFSAEFPKEGPSILRIQQVVRGDSAAYFCASSPQGQGGSPLHFGNGTRLTVT.

Many counts were recorded for this clonotype. This sequence joins TRBV6-2 or TRBV6-3 and TRBJ2-1; D possibly corresponds to TRBD1 (5 bases). This CDR3 has 15 residues. The V gene lost 0 bases and the J gene lost 4 bases, with 10 bases spanning the gap. Germline V lookup: CDR1 MNHEY, CDR2 SVGEGT. CDR3 protein: CASSYSGAPYNEQFF. The CDR3 nucleotides read TGTGCCAGCAGTTACTCAGGGGCTCCATACAATGAGCAGTTCTTC.

This clonotype was observed many times. The rearrangement joins TRBV3-1 to TRBJ2-5; possibly TRBD1 for D (6 bases). The V end was cut by 8 bases, the J end by 6 bases, with 16 bases between. CDR1 and CDR2 (germline): LGHDT, YNNKEL (reference sequence). This CDR3 spans 13 amino acids. CDR3 protein: CASGDLGGQTQYF. The DNA for the CDR3 is TGTGCCAGCGGGGACCTAGGGGGTCAGACCCAGTACTTC.

J is TRBJ2-1 and V is TRBV7-3, with D possibly TRBD2 on 6 matching bases. The CDR3 loop spans 14 amino acids. The V end lost 4 bases, the J end lost 5 bases, and 12 bases lay between the germline ends. From germline, CDR1 is SGHTA and CDR2 FQGTGA. The CDR3 DNA sequence: TGTGCCAGCAGCTCTCCGGGACTTAACAATGAGCAGTTCTTC. Its translation: CASSSPGLNNEQFF.

This rearrangement joins TRBV18 to TRBJ2-5; D perhaps matches TRBD2 (5 bases). Trimming stripped 1 base from V and 5 bases from J, with 11 bases between. There are 14 residues in the CDR3. Germline CDR1 is KGHSH and CDR2 is LQKENI. The CDR3 protein is CASSPRRSIETQYF. CDR3 nucleotide sequence: TGTGCCAGCTCACCACGGAGGTCAATTGAGACCCAGTACTTC.

This clonotype was counted only a few times. The chain employs TRBV7-9 and TRBJ2-4; TRBD2 matches 11 bases. The CDR3 is 19 amino acids. The germline V gene has CDR1 SEHNR and CDR2 FQNEAQ (reference sequence). The ends lost 7 bases at V and 1 base at J; junction bases unmatched: 15. In nucleotides, the CDR3 is TGTGCCAGCACCCCGTCAACCGGTTCTAGCGGGAGGGCCAAAAACATTCAGTACTTC. It is translated as CASTPSTGSSGRAKNIQYF.

This clonotype came up many times. For the CDR3, the DNA is TGCGCCAGCAGCTCCTCTCTGGGTGAAGCTTTCTTT. Its protein is CASSSSLGEAFF. The chain has TRBV5-1 and TRBJ1-1; no reliable D call. The CDR3 sequence is 12 residues long. The V and J ends lost 3 bases and 7 bases respectively, with 10 bases between them. Germline CDR1 reads SGHRS; CDR2 reads YFSETQ.

This clonotype has ten or more counts. The V gene is TRBV7-2, the J gene TRBJ2-4; 9 bases fit TRBD2. The CDR3 contains 15 residues. J was trimmed by 4 bases and V by 2 bases; bases with no gene match: 3. Germline CDR1 SGHTA, CDR2 FQGNSA. The CDR3 coding sequence is TGTGCCAGCAGCTTACCCCTAGCGGGAAAAAACATTCAGTACTTC. Its translation: CASSLPLAGKNIQYF.

CDR3 nucleotides: TGTGCCAGCAGTAGGGGGACTAGCGGGACCAATGAGCAGTTCTTC. It is translated as CASSRGTSGTNEQFF. The chain employs TRBV9 and TRBJ2-1, with TRBD2 matching 13 bases. From germline, CDR1 is SGDLS and CDR2 YYNGEE. This CDR3 contains 15 residues. V shed 5 bases and J 6 bases; nucleotides not matched to a gene: 5. The variable domain in full, completed from reference TRBV9 and TRBJ2-1, reads DSGVTQTPKHLITATGQRVTLRCSPRSGDLSVYWYQQSLDQGLQFLIQYYNGEERAKGNILERFSAQQFPDLHSELNLSSLELGDSALYFCASSRGTSGTNEQFFGPGTRLTVL.

This clonotype appeared many times. The chain combines TRBV20-1 with TRBJ2-2, with D maybe TRBD2 (5 bases). The CDR3 contains 16 residues. V dropped 3 bases and J dropped 0 bases, with 14 bases sitting between them. The germline gives CDR1 DFQATT, CDR2 SNEGSKA (reference sequence). CDR3 loop: CSARNTAAPNTGELFF. In DNA form, the CDR3 reads TGCAGTGCTAGGAATACAGCGGCTCCGAACACCGGGGAGCTGTTTTTT.

The sample holds many counts of this clonotype. The V call is TRBV6-1, the J call TRBJ1-6; D is perhaps TRBD1 (6 bases). Germline V lookup: CDR1 MNHNS, CDR2 SASEGT. The CDR3 loop spans 16 amino acids. Trimming removed 5 bases from V and 9 bases from J, with 20 bases in between. CDR3 DNA sequence: TGTGCCAGCAGTCGCTTAGGGGGGGGAATGGTTTCACCCCTCCACTTT. The encoded protein is CASSRLGGGMVSPLHF.

This clonotype was found a few times. The chain recombines TRBV27 with TRBJ2-5; D might be TRBD1 (5 bases). The germline V and J ends were trimmed by 8 bases and 5 bases, with 18 bases remaining between them. The CDR3 runs 14 residues. Germline CDR1 and CDR2: MNHEY and SMNVEV (reference sequence). The CDR3 sequence: CASSPGRAAETQYF. As DNA, the CDR3 is TGTGCCAGCTCCCCGGGCAGGGCGGCGGAGACCCAGTACTTC.